Listed below are T cell receptor beta chains from one sample, sequenced in a study of PD-L1 blockade in urothelial cancer. Assay: immunoSEQ multiplex PCR; the TCRdb copy retains only in-frame clones and omits some. This repertoire shows approximately 51,000 clones, roughly 86% found once; its top ten account for around 16%. The sequences come from PBMCs, collected around atezolizumab (anti-PD-L1) treatment. The source is a man aged 60-69 years with urothelial cancer. The CDR3 runs from the conserved cysteine through the conserved F or W. D genes are given only for firm matches. Part of the rows lack a size; the others show once, few, many or a class for expanded clones.

15	TRBJ2-7	TRBV19	.	TRBD1	TGTGCCAGTAGTACATGGCAGGGGGTAAGCTACGAGCAGTACTTC	CASSTWQGVSYEQYF
15	TRBJ2-2	TRBV11-3	.	.	TGTGCCAGCAGCCTGAGCGGAACCAACACCGGGGAGCTGTTTTTT	CASSLSGTNTGELFF
13	TRBJ1-1	TRBV19	.	.	TGTGCCAGTAGCCAGGGGCAGTACACTGAAGCTTTCTTT	CASSQGQYTEAFF
14	TRBJ1-4	TRBV25-1	.	.	TGTGCCAGCAGAACAGGGTCTAATAGTGAAAAACTGTTTTTT	CASRTGSNSEKLFF
14	TRBJ2-4	TRBV27	.	.	TGTGCCAGCAGTTTAAATCGCGAGGTAAACATTCAGTACTTC	CASSLNREVNIQYF
14	TRBJ2-5	TRBV5-3	.	.	TGTGCCAGAAGCTTGATAGCGTTGCAAGAGACCCAGTACTTC	CARSLIALQETQYF
11	TRBJ2-3	TRBV20-1	.	.	TGCAGTGCAAACTATAAAGATACGCAGTATTTT	CSANYKDTQYF
15	TRBJ1-2	TRBV19	once	.	TGTGCCAGTAGTATAGGAGGCGAGGCTGAGTATGGCTACACCTTC	CASSIGGEAEYGYTF
14	TRBJ1-4	TRBV27	.	.	TGTGCCAGCAGTTTGTGGGGGCGAGGAGAAAAACTGTTTTTT	CASSLWGRGEKLFF
14	TRBJ1-2	TRBV7-3	.	.	TGTGCCAGCAGCTCAGGACGGACAAACTATGGCTACACCTTC	CASSSGRTNYGYTF
14	TRBJ1-3	TRBV5-1	.	TRBD1	TGCGCCAGCAGCATGGACAGGGCAGGAAACACCATATATTTT	CASSMDRAGNTIYF
11	TRBJ1-2	TRBV2	few	.	TGTGCCAGCAGTCCGTTTTATGGCTACACCTTC	CASSPFYGYTF
14	TRBJ2-1	TRBV30	few	TRBD2	TGTGCCTGGAGATTCAGCGGGGGGGCAAGTGAGCAGTTCTTC	CAWRFSGGASEQFF
13	TRBJ2-3	TRBV9	.	.	TGTGCCAGCAGCCCAGGGGGGCAGGATACGCAGTATTTT	CASSPGGQDTQYF
16	TRBJ1-2	TRBV30	once	TRBD1	TGTGCCTGGAGTGTTGGGTTTAGCAGGGGGCTATCCCCCTACACCTTC	CAWSVGFSRGLSPYTF
15	TRBJ2-6	TRBV11-2	.	TRBD1	TGTGCCAGCAGCTTCAGGGGACAGGGGGCCAACGTCCTGACTTTC	CASSFRGQGANVLTF
15	TRBJ1-4	TRBV6-5	.	.	TGTGCCAGCCGTCAAAGGGGACAACTTAATGAAAAACTGTTTTTT	CASRQRGQLNEKLFF
15	TRBJ2-5	TRBV18	.	TRBD2	TGTGCCAGCTCACCGATAGCGGGAGGGGAAGAGACCCAGTACTTC	CASSPIAGGEETQYF
18	TRBJ2-1	TRBV14	.	TRBD2	TGTGCCAGCAGCCAAGGGGCCCGGGGGCGAGCGGGAGGCTATGAGCAGTTCTTC	CASSQGARGRAGGYEQFF
15	TRBJ2-3	TRBV5-1	.	TRBD2	TGCGCCAGCAGCTCGACTAGCTTTGGCGCAGATACGCAGTATTTT	CASSSTSFGADTQYF
15	TRBJ2-7	TRBV11-1	.	.	TGTGCCAGCAGCTTAGGAATGGGGCAGCCCTACGAGCAGTACTTC	CASSLGMGQPYEQYF
14	TRBJ2-7	TRBV7-6	.	TRBD1	TGTGCCAGCAGCTTAGCGCGGGACAGGTCCCAGCAGTACTTC	CASSLARDRSQQYF
14	TRBJ1-2	TRBV27	.	.	TGTGCCAGCAGTTTGGCAGGGGCTTTGGGTGGCTACACCTTC	CASSLAGALGGYTF
15	TRBJ2-1	TRBV18	.	.	TGTGCCAGCTCACAACGGGTGACAGCCTACAATGAGCAGTTCTTC	CASSQRVTAYNEQFF
15	TRBJ1-4	TRBV6-1	.	.	TGTGCCAGCCGACTAGGCGGTTCGGCTAATGAAAAACTGTTTTTT	CASRLGGSANEKLFF
19	TRBJ2-7	TRBV28	.	TRBD2	TGTGCCAGCAACCCGCTGGGACTAGCGGGAGGTCGGGGGTCCTACGAGCAGTACTTC	CASNPLGLAGGRGSYEQYF
15	TRBJ2-1	TRBV7-8	.	TRBD1	TGTGCCAGCAGCTTGGGGGACAGGGTCGGTTATGAGCAGTTCTTC	CASSLGDRVGYEQFF
16	TRBJ1-2	TRBV30	.	.	TGTGCCTGGAGTGTACTGTTTGGGGGGGCCGGGTATGGCTACACCTTC	CAWSVLFGGAGYGYTF
15	TRBJ2-7	TRBV27	.	TRBD1	TGTGCCAGCAAGTTGGGGACAGCGAGCTCCTACGAGCAGTACTTC	CASKLGTASSYEQYF
14	TRBJ2-7	TRBV5-1	once	.	TGCGCCGGCAGCTTGTACGACAGCCGCTACGAGCAGTACTTC	CAGSLYDSRYEQYF
16	TRBJ1-1	TRBV5-1	.	TRBD1	TGCGCCAGCAGCCCTGGGACAGGGGTTTTGATCACTGAAGCTTTCTTT	CASSPGTGVLITEAFF
14	TRBJ2-2	TRBV7-6	.	.	TGTGCCAGCAGTCCGCGGACTAACACCGGGGAGCTGTTTTTT	CASSPRTNTGELFF
15	TRBJ2-7	TRBV25-1	.	.	TGTGCCAGCAGTGAATATGGGGCCAGATTCTACGAGCAGTACTTC	CASSEYGARFYEQYF
14	TRBJ2-3	TRBV11-3	.	.	TGTGCCAGCAGTCTCGGACATTTAACAGATACGCAGTATTTT	CASSLGHLTDTQYF
14	TRBJ1-3	TRBV7-9	.	.	TGTGCCACCCGCCGGGAACCCTCTGGAAACACCATATATTTT	CATRREPSGNTIYF
16	TRBJ2-1	TRBV11-1	.	TRBD2	TGTGCCAGCAGCCCAGGGACTAGCGGGGTATACAATGAGCAGTTCTTC	CASSPGTSGVYNEQFF
13	TRBJ1-5	TRBV5-8	.	.	TGTGCCAGCAGCCCACAACAGGTGAGGCCCCAGCATTTT	CASSPQQVRPQHF
17	TRBJ2-3	TRBV30	.	TRBD2	TGTGCCTGGAGCTCGGGGTGGACTAGCGGGGTAACAGATACGCAGTATTTT	CAWSSGWTSGVTDTQYF
14	TRBJ1-1	TRBV19	.	.	TGTGCCAGTAGTATAACGGGAGGTGGCACTGAAGCTTTCTTT	CASSITGGGTEAFF
14	TRBJ2-1	TRBV4-1	medium-sized	.	TGCGCCAGCAGCCTAAGACAGGCGCGCAATGAGCAGTTCTTC	CASSLRQARNEQFF
16	TRBJ2-4	TRBV7-2	.	.	TGTGCCAGCAGCCCCAGAGGGCTTATAGCCAAAAACATTCAGTACTTC	CASSPRGLIAKNIQYF
15	TRBJ2-7	TRBV5-1	.	.	TGCGCCAGCAGCTTACAAGGGGCTACCCTCTACGAGCAGTACTTC	CASSLQGATLYEQYF
16	TRBJ2-3	TRBV28	.	.	TGTGCCAGCAGCCCTGCTGGCGGGGCTAGCACAGATACGCAGTATTTT	CASSPAGGASTDTQYF
12	TRBJ2-3	TRBV13	.	.	TGTGCCAGCAGCCTCACGACTGGGACGCAGTATTTT	CASSLTTGTQYF